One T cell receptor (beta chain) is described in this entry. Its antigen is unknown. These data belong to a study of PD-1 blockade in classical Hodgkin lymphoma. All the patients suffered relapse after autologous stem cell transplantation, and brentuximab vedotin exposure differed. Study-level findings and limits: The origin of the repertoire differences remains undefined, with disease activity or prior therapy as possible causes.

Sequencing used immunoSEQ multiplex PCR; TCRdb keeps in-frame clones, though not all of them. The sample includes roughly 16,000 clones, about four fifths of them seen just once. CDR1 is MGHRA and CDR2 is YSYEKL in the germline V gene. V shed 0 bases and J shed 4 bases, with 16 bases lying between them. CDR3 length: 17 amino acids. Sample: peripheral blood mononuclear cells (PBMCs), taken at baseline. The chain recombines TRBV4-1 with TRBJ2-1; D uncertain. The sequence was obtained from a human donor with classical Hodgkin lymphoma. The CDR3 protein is CASSQDRMGSLYNEQFF. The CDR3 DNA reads TGCGCCAGCAGCCAAGATCGAATGGGCAGTTTGTACAATGAGCAGTTCTTC.